What follows describes a single T cell receptor (beta chain). The antigen is undetermined. Thyroid ultrasound, orbital computed tomography, clinical symptoms, and serum thyroxine and TRAb underpinned diagnoses. Germline-derived CDR1 and CDR2 are SQVTM and ANQGSEA. The V and J ends lost 5 bases and 9 bases respectively, with 13 bases between them. This CDR3 has 11 amino acids. This record belongs to a study of T cells in Graves' hyperthyroidism and ophthalmopathy. Findings and caveats of the study: Ophthalmopathy was distinguished from stable hyperthyroidism by 13 V-J signatures.

Amplification of TCR beta CDR3 regions was performed using RNA transcripts as template. HTBI primers were used for first-round RT-PCR of the TCR CDR3. TCRdb itself ran the multiplex PCR reads through MiXCR, one entry per CDR3 protein. The sample consists of 310,000 or so distinct CDR3 sequences, over 15% of them appearing once. The clonotype originates from a woman aged 60-70 years with Graves' ophthalmopathy. The chain is built from TRBV29-1 and TRBJ2-5, with a possible D match to TRBD2 (5 bases). The material sequenced was blood. Here the CDR3 reads CSVYLLEAQYF. In nucleotides, the CDR3 is TGCAGCGTTTATCTACTAGAAGCCCAGTACTTC.